This TCR beta chain appears in the sequencing data of a study of radiation and T cells in renal cell carcinoma. This clone has more than one count but fewer than ten. Its antigen is not identified. Notes on the study in general: No pretreatment tumor biopsies were available for baseline clonotypes. Only small tumor regions of 0.95 to 1 g were sampled.

Treatment indicated: 15 Gy SBRT to primary tumor, nephrectomy 4 weeks later. Nephrectomy followed 15 Gy stereotactic body radiation by 4 weeks. TCRdb keeps only in-frame clones here, not all; method: immunoSEQ multiplex PCR. The data contain around 10,000 clones, around 63% of them seen just once; the ten biggest clones take up around 15%. The germline V and J ends were trimmed by 0 bases and 8 bases, with 17 bases remaining between them. Germline V gene sequence: CDR1 WNHNN, CDR2 SYGVQD (reference sequence). CDR3 length: 16 residues. The receptor comes from a woman in her fifties or sixties with renal cell carcinoma. The material was tumor tissue, obtained from a patient whose treatment included radiotherapy and nephrectomy. The V call is TRBV10-1, the J call TRBJ2-1, with D perhaps TRBD1 or TRBD2 (6 bases each). The CDR3 nucleotides are TGCGCCAGCAGTGAGTCGGAAGAGGGGGGCAGTGATGAGCAGTTCTTC. Its translation: CASSESEEGGSDEQFF.